This TCR beta chain is from a study of shared clonotypes between healthy human individuals. Study-wide findings and caveats: Expectations were that clonotype sharing among donors would be affected by sequencing depth. Since donors were few, the genetic and exposure-history diversity represented was limited.

Positive CCR7 selection of CD45RO-negative cells yielded the naive CD8 cells, and terminally differentiated effector memory CD45RA+ cells were excluded. A word on this clone: Its antigen is currently unknown. Other DNA sequences in this sample translate to the same CDR3.

Sequencing was performed with immunoSEQ multiplex PCR; in TCRdb, only in-frame clones are kept and a portion is missing. The data show around 2.1 million clones, 85% to 95% seen once. Germline-derived CDR1 and CDR2 are SEHNR and FQNEAQ (reference sequence). Trimming stripped 1 base from V and 6 bases from J, with 4 bases between. The CDR3 extends over 12 amino acids. The chain joins TRBV7-9 to TRBJ2-1, with no clear D. This TCR was recovered from a man between 18 and 35 years old in good health. Some clones in this sample may be carry-over from other donors' samples. Sequenced input: naive CD8+ T cells from PBMCs. The CDR3: CASSLGSNEQFF. For the CDR3, the DNA is TGTGCCAGCAGCTTAGGTTCCAATGAGCAGTTCTTC.